Below are 30 T cell receptor beta chains sequenced from a single sample in a study of beta chain features in type 1 diabetes. Sequencing targeted expressed TCRB transcripts, as all isolated RNA had been reverse transcribed. The method was immunoSEQ multiplex PCR; TCRdb's version includes in-frame clones alone and lacks a portion of them. The sample lists about 260,000 clones; around 68% were seen once. Sequencing input: naive CD4+ T cells from blood. These receptor sequences come from a man aged 30 to 39 in good health.

The chain has TRBV25-1 and TRBJ2-3; weak D call: TRBD2 (5 bases). Trimming removed 5 bases from V and 0 bases from J, with 15 bases in between. Germline V gene data show CDR1 as MGHDK and CDR2 as SYGVNS. This CDR3 comprises 16 residues. CDR3 nucleotide sequence: TGTGCCAGCAGTACCTCTTTCAGGAGGAGCACAGATACGCAGTATTTT. Translated, it gives CASSTSFRRSTDTQYF.

The gene calls are TRBV5-1 and TRBJ2-1; no clear D. V gave up 6 bases and J gave up 0 bases, with 10 bases separating them. CDR3 length equals 14 residues. Germline V lookup: CDR1 SGHRS, CDR2 YFSETQ. The CDR3 is CASTRGSSYNEQFF. CDR3 in DNA: TGCGCCAGCACGAGAGGAAGCTCCTACAATGAGCAGTTCTTC.

The chain couples TRBV18 to TRBJ2-5; TRBD2 agrees at 7 bases. This CDR3 is built from 15 residues. Trimming at V came to 6 bases and at J to 5 bases, leaving 12 bases not matched to a gene. The germline V gene has CDR1 KGHSH and CDR2 LQKENI. The CDR3 sequence is CASSPGNGRSETQYF. CDR3 DNA sequence: TGTGCCAGCTCCCCCGGGAACGGGAGGTCGGAGACCCAGTACTTC.

This clone was found a few times. The CDR3 sequence: CAWRTGGTNTGELFF. Here the CDR3 DNA reads TGTGCCTGGAGGACGGGAGGGACGAACACCGGGGAGCTGTTTTTT. J is TRBJ2-2 and V is TRBV30; 8 bases fit TRBD2. The J segment lost 0 bases and the V segment lost 3 bases, leaving 3 bases of the junction unmatched. Germline CDR1 GTSNPN, CDR2 SVGIG (reference sequence). This CDR3 contains 15 residues.

J is TRBJ2-1 and V is TRBV5-4; 9 bases align to TRBD2. After removal of 5 bases from V and 7 bases from J, the junction contained 10 bases not matched to a gene. CDR1 is SGHNT, CDR2 YYREEE, per germline (reference sequence). The CDR3 spans 15 residues. CDR3 sequence (DNA): TGTGCCAGCAGGAGAGCGGGAGGCAGAGTAAATGAGCAGTTCTTC. As protein: CASRRAGGRVNEQFF.

This clone was observed a handful of times. The rearrangement joins TRBV28 to TRBJ2-4, with 7 bases identical to TRBD1. The germline CDR1 and CDR2 sequences are MDHEN and SYDVKM. This CDR3 has 16 residues. The junction had 8 bases not matched to a gene; V was cut back by 6 bases and J by 0 bases. CDR3 sequence reads: CASSQGQLLAKNIQYF. CDR3 sequence (DNA): TGTGCCAGCAGCCAGGGACAGTTATTAGCCAAAAACATTCAGTACTTC.

Turning to this clone: The same CDR3 also results from other DNA sequences found in this sample. The chain joins TRBV30 to TRBJ2-5; D uncertain. With 0 bases removed from V and 8 bases from J, the gap between germline ends came to 4 bases. The CDR3 has 10 amino acids. Germline V gene sequence: CDR1 GTSNPN, CDR2 SVGIG (reference sequence). As DNA, the CDR3 is TGTGCCTGGAGTGTAGGTACCCAGTACTTC. It specifies CAWSVGTQYF.

The chain joins TRBV9 to TRBJ2-5; 8 positions match TRBD2. J gave up 5 bases and V 0 bases, and 6 bases lay outside the gene matches. The V gene's germline CDR1 is SGDLS and CDR2 YYNGEE. The CDR3 is 15 residues long. The CDR3 region has the DNA TGTGCCAGCAGCGTAGAGAGCGGGAGAGGGGAGACCCAGTACTTC. It codes for CASSVESGRGETQYF.

The chain uses TRBV29-1 and TRBJ2-3, with 7 bases that match TRBD2. The trim removed 1 base at V and 0 bases at J, leaving 4 bases unmatched. This CDR3 region has 15 residues. In germline, CDR1 is SQVTM, CDR2 ANQGSEA. CDR3: CSVEGTSVSTDTQYF. The DNA of the CDR3 is TGCAGCGTTGAAGGTACTAGCGTGAGCACAGATACGCAGTATTTT.

V usage is TRBV7-9 and J usage is TRBJ2-3, with 8 bases fitting TRBD1. CDR3 length: 16 amino acids. V lost 5 bases to trimming and J lost 1 base; unmatched junction nucleotides: 8. The germline CDR1 and CDR2 sequences are SEHNR and FQNEAQ (reference sequence). Here the CDR3 DNA reads TGTGCCAGCAGCAGCGACGGACAGGGACGCACAGATACGCAGTATTTT. It is translated as CASSSDGQGRTDTQYF.

The V gene is TRBV29-1, the J gene TRBJ2-7; TRBD1 aligns across 8 bases. J was trimmed by 2 bases and V by 6 bases; bases with no gene match: 6. Germline CDR1 SQVTM, CDR2 ANQGSEA. This CDR3 is built from 13 residues. CDR3 loop: CSVTGQGAYEQYF. The CDR3 DNA sequence: TGCAGCGTAACCGGACAGGGCGCCTACGAGCAGTACTTC.

J is TRBJ1-1 and V is TRBV30; 8 bases fit TRBD1. This CDR3 is 14 amino acids long. The V gene's germline CDR1 is GTSNPN and CDR2 SVGIG (reference sequence). J was trimmed by 6 bases and V by 2 bases; bases with no gene match: 8. CDR3 in amino acids: CAWSSQGASAEAFF. The CDR3 DNA follows: TGTGCCTGGAGTTCCCAGGGGGCATCTGCTGAAGCTTTCTTT.

This rearrangement joins TRBV30 to TRBJ1-5, with 10 bases lining up with TRBD1. The V gene's germline CDR1 is GTSNPN and CDR2 SVGIG (reference sequence). The ends lost 2 bases at V and 5 bases at J; junction bases unmatched: 9. CDR3 length: 16 amino acids. CDR3 nucleotides: TGTGCCTGGAGTTATGGGACAGGGGTATCTCATCAGCCCCAGCATTTT. It is translated as CAWSYGTGVSHQPQHF.

V usage is TRBV7-2 and J usage is TRBJ2-3; D perhaps matches TRBD2 (6 bases). Germline CDR1 SGHTA, CDR2 FQGNSA. Trimming removed 7 bases from V and 1 base from J, with 18 bases in between. The CDR3 has 16 residues. CDR3 amino acids: CASTPVGGYGTDTQYF. CDR3 in DNA: TGTGCCAGCACCCCGGTCGGGGGTTACGGCACAGATACGCAGTATTTT. The full variable domain, with the rest looked up from reference TRBV7-2 and TRBJ2-3, is GAGVSQSPSNKVTEKGKDVELRCDPISGHTALYWYRQSLGQGLEFLIYFQGNSAPDKSGLPSDRFSAERTGGSVSTLTIQRTQQEDSAVYLCASTPVGGYGTDTQYFGPGTRLTVL.

DNA for the CDR3: TGTGCCTGGGCACAGGGGTATTACACTGAAGCTTTCTTT. Translation gives CAWAQGYYTEAFF. The chain uses TRBV30 and TRBJ1-1; 7 bases map to TRBD1. This CDR3 contains 13 residues. The ends lost 5 bases at V and 3 bases at J; junction bases unmatched: 6. Germline CDR1 reads GTSNPN; CDR2 reads SVGIG (reference sequence).

This chain uses TRBV5-1 with TRBJ2-1; no clear D gene. The V and J ends lost 7 bases and 1 base respectively, with 15 bases between them. Germline V CDR1 and CDR2: SGHRS, YFSETQ. The CDR3 covers 15 residues. For the CDR3, the DNA is TGCGCCAGCGCTGAGACTGGGGATTCCTACAATGAGCAGTTCTTC. This sequence encodes CASAETGDSYNEQFF.

This clone was detected a few times. The chain links TRBV29-1 to TRBJ2-7, with D possibly being TRBD1 (5 bases). Per germline, CDR1 SQVTM and CDR2 ANQGSEA. This CDR3 comprises 15 residues. The germline V and J ends were trimmed by 1 base and 4 bases, with 17 bases remaining between them. The CDR3 spells CSVEGAHDRRYEQYF. As DNA, the CDR3 is TGCAGCGTTGAAGGAGCCCACGACAGACGATACGAGCAGTACTTC.

The rearrangement uses TRBV30 and TRBJ2-1; 12 positions agree with TRBD2. The germline gives CDR1 GTSNPN, CDR2 SVGIG (reference sequence). Losses at the gene ends were 2 bases for V and 8 bases for J; bases not matched to a gene: 7. The CDR3 spans 15 residues. CDR3 in DNA: TGTGCCTGGAGTCCGGGACTAGCGGGCTGGGATGAGCAGTTCTTC. Translating it yields CAWSPGLAGWDEQFF.

The chain employs TRBV30 and TRBJ2-2, with 14 bases matching TRBD2. CDR1 is GTSNPN and CDR2 is SVGIG in the germline V gene (reference sequence). After removal of 2 bases from V and 6 bases from J, the junction contained 5 bases not matched to a gene. The CDR3 has 16 residues. The CDR3 DNA reads as TGTGCCTGGAGTCTGGGACTAGCGGGAGTCCCCGGGGAGCTGTTTTTT. It translates to CAWSLGLAGVPGELFF.

The chain links TRBV29-1 to TRBJ2-5; possible D gene TRBD2, 5 bases. Germline V lookup: CDR1 SQVTM, CDR2 ANQGSEA. CDR3 length equals 13 residues. V shed 8 bases and J shed 4 bases, with 17 bases lying between them. The CDR3 bases are TGCAGCCTTTGTAATCAAGGGAGAGAGACCCAGTACTTC. Protein sequence: CSLCNQGRETQYF.

The V call is TRBV7-6, the J call TRBJ2-1; TRBD2 aligns across 7 bases. The junction had 4 bases not matched to a gene; V was cut back by 8 bases and J by 0 bases. Germline lookup yields CDR1 SGHVS and CDR2 FNYEAQ. The CDR3 contains 14 residues. As DNA, the CDR3 is TGTGCCAGCCAAGCGGGGCTCTCCTACAATGAGCAGTTCTTC. Translated, it gives CASQAGLSYNEQFF.

On this clone itself: Other DNA sequences in this specimen translate into the identical CDR3. The chain links TRBV29-1 to TRBJ2-3; no clear D gene. This CDR3 is built from 13 residues. Trimming removed 3 bases from V and 3 bases from J, with 10 bases in between. Germline loops: CDR1 SQVTM, CDR2 ANQGSEA. CDR3 sequence (DNA): TGCAGCGTTGAGGGCCGAGTTACAGATACGCAGTATTTT. Residues: CSVEGRVTDTQYF.

The table lists this clone with a few counts. The rearrangement links TRBV7-9 to TRBJ1-2, with D maybe TRBD1 (5 bases). V dropped 5 bases and J dropped 5 bases, with 9 bases sitting between them. Per germline, CDR1 SEHNR and CDR2 FQNEAQ (reference sequence). This CDR3 comprises 12 residues. The CDR3 loop is CASSRGGYGYTF. CDR3 DNA: TGTGCCAGCAGCAGGGGTGGATATGGCTACACCTTC.

The CDR3 loop is CSVEEARTGKDGYTF. DNA of the CDR3: TGCAGCGTTGAAGAAGCCCGGACAGGGAAGGATGGCTACACCTTC. V usage is TRBV29-1 and J usage is TRBJ1-2, with 8 bases lining up with TRBD1. Germline lookup yields CDR1 SQVTM and CDR2 ANQGSEA. This CDR3 has 15 residues. Trimming took 0 bases from V and 6 from J; bases not matched to a gene: 9.

The chain links TRBV4-2 to TRBJ2-2; D is perhaps TRBD2 (6 bases). The CDR3 covers 14 residues. Per the germline V gene, CDR1 is LGHNA and CDR2 is YNFKEQ. V was pared by 4 bases and J by 4 bases, with 10 bases between. The CDR3 DNA reads as TGTGCCAGCAGCCCCCCGACTAGCACCGGGGAGCTGTTTTTT. It codes for CASSPPTSTGELFF.

This clone was observed a few times. The CDR3 region is CATSRAQGLETQYF. Here the CDR3 DNA reads TGTGCCACCAGCAGAGCACAGGGGTTGGAGACCCAGTACTTC. The rearrangement uses TRBV15 and TRBJ2-5; TRBD1 matches 7 bases. The V gene's germline CDR1 is LNHNV and CDR2 YYDKDF (reference sequence). The junction had 4 bases not matched to a gene; V was cut back by 1 base and J by 5 bases. This CDR3 has 14 residues.

V usage is TRBV28 and J usage is TRBJ2-7, with no clear D. The CDR3 totals 14 residues. Trimming removed 2 bases at V and 0 bases at J, with 8 bases between. Germline values: CDR1 MDHEN, CDR2 SYDVKM. The CDR3 is CASSLKGASYEQYF. DNA for the CDR3: TGTGCCAGCAGTTTAAAAGGAGCCTCCTACGAGCAGTACTTC.

The V and J genes are TRBV10-3 and TRBJ2-5, with D uncertain. The germline V and J ends were trimmed by 4 bases and 1 base, with 10 bases remaining between them. This CDR3 has 14 residues. Germline values: CDR1 ENHRY, CDR2 SYGVKD. DNA for the CDR3: TGTGCCATCAGTGGTACCGGGCGCCAAGAGACCCAGTACTTC. The encoded protein is CAISGTGRQETQYF.

The chain recombines TRBV2 with TRBJ2-7; TRBD1 agrees at 7 bases. V lost 2 bases and J lost 3; bases outside the gene matches: 1. The V gene's germline CDR1 is SNHLY and CDR2 FYNNEI. CDR3 length: 13 amino acids. The CDR3: CASSERTGYEQYF. The CDR3 DNA reads TGTGCCAGCAGTGAACGGACAGGCTACGAGCAGTACTTC. The entire variable domain, with the rest obtained from reference TRBV2 and TRBJ2-7, is as follows: EPEVTQTPSHQVTQMGQEVILRCVPISNHLYFYWYRQILGQKVEFLVSFYNNEISEKSEIFDDQFSVERPDGSNFTLKIRSTKLEDSAMYFCASSERTGYEQYFGPGTRLTVT.

This clone has a handful of counts. The chain is built from TRBV14 and TRBJ2-1; 7 nucleotides align to TRBD2. Germline V lookup: CDR1 SGHDN, CDR2 FVKESK. V trimming: 6 bases; J trimming: 0 bases; junction bases outside the gene matches: 5. The CDR3 sequence is 15 residues long. The CDR3: CASSGAGSSYNEQFF. The CDR3 coding sequence is TGTGCCAGCAGTGGAGCGGGAAGCTCCTACAATGAGCAGTTCTTC.